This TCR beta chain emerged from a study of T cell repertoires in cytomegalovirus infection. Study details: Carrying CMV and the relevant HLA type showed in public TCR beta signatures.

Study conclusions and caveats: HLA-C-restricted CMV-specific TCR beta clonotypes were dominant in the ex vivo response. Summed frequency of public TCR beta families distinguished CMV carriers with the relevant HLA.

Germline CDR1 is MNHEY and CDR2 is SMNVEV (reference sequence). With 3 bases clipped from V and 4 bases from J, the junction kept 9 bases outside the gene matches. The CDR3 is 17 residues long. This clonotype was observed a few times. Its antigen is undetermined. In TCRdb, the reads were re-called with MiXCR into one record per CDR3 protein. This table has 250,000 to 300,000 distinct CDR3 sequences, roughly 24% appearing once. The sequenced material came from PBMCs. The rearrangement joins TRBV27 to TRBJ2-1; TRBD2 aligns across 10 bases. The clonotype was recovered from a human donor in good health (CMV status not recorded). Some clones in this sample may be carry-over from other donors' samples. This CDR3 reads CASSFPSGRANYNEQFF. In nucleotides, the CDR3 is TGTGCCAGCAGTTTCCCCAGCGGGAGGGCGAATTACAATGAGCAGTTCTTC.